The subject of this entry is one T cell receptor beta chain. The antigen is undetermined. Trimming shortened V by 7 bases and J by 2 bases, and 11 bases separated the two germline ends. The CDR3 length is 12 residues. The V gene's germline CDR1 is SQVTM and CDR2 ANQGSEA. TCRdb keeps only in-frame clones here, not all; method: immunoSEQ multiplex PCR. The sample consists of roughly 140,000 clones, 80% to 90% of them appearing once. The data were taken from a study of T cell responses to AZD1222 COVID-19 vaccine. Study context: Pooled in the analysis were second doses at about 4 or about 12 weeks. Study-level results: Without day 14 samples, only post-peak T cell repertoires were studied. With two AZD1222 doses given, Spike-specific TCR breadth and depth both rose.

The sequences come from peripheral blood, collected on day 0 of AZD1222 vaccination. The gene calls are TRBV29-1 and TRBJ2-5, with D unclear. The receptor was derived from an adult in good health. The CDR3 loop reads CSAISQQETQYF. DNA for the CDR3: TGCAGCGCTATTTCACAGCAAGAGACCCAGTACTTC.